This TCR beta chain was captured by sequencing in a study of T cells after yellow fever vaccination. This clonotype has only a few counts. The V gene's germline CDR1 is KGHSH and CDR2 LQKENI. V lost 1 base, J lost 8 bases, and 12 bases lay in between. This CDR3 has 14 amino acids. TCRdb itself ran the 5' RACE reads through MiXCR, one entry per CDR3 protein. The table includes about 370,000 distinct CDR3 sequences, more than 9% detected once. This chain joins TRBV18 and TRBJ2-1; D is perhaps TRBD1 or TRBD2 (5 bases each). The receptor was derived from a man aged 18 to 30 who received the YFV17D yellow fever vaccine. The sequencing used PBMCs, collected on the day of the first yellow fever vaccination. CDR3 protein: CASSPLGVGDEQFF. CDR3 coding DNA: TGTGCCAGCTCACCACTGGGGGTGGGCGATGAGCAGTTCTTC.